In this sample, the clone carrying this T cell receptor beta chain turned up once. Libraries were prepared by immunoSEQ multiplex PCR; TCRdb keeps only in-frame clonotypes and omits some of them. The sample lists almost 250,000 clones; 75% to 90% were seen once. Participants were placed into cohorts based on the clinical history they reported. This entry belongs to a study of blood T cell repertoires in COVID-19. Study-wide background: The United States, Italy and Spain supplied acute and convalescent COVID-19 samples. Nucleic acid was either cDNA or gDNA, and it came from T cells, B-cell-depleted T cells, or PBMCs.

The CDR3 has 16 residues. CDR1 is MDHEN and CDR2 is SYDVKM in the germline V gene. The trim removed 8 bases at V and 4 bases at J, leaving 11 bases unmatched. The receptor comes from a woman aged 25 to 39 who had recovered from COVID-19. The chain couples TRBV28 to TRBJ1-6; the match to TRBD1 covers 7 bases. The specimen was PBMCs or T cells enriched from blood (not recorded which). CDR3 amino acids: CASGDRARVYNSPLHF. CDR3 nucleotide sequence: TGTGCCAGCGGAGACAGGGCCAGAGTGTATAATTCACCCCTCCACTTT.